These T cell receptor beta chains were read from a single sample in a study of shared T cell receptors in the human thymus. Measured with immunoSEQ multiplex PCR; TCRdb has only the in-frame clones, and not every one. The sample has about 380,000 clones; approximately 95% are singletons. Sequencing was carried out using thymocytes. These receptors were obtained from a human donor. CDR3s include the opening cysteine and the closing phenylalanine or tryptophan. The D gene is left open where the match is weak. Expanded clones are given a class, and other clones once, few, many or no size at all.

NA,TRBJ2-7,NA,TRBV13,CASSPIYREPYEQYF,TGTGCCAGCAGCCCCATCTACAGGGAGCCCTACGAGCAGTACTTC
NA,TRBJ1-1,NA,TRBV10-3,CAISVGRENTEAFF,TGTGCCATCAGTGTGGGCAGGGAGAACACTGAAGCTTTCTTT
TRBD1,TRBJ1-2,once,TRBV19,CASSLPDRAQGYTF,TGTGCCAGTAGTCTTCCAGACAGGGCGCAGGGCTACACCTTC
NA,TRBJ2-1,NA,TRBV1,CTSSQVHHEQFF,TGCACCAGCAGCCAAGTTCATCATGAGCAGTTCTTC
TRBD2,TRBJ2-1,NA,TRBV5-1,CASTFGGLPSGYNEQFF,TGCGCCAGCACTTTTGGGGGACTACCTAGCGGTTACAATGAGCAGTTCTTC
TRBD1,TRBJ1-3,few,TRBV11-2,CASSPRQGDGGNTIYF,TGTGCCAGCAGCCCCCGACAGGGAGACGGTGGAAACACCATATATTTT
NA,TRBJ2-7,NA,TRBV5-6,CASSWGPGSSYEQYF,TGTGCCAGCAGCTGGGGCCCTGGGAGCTCCTACGAGCAGTACTTC
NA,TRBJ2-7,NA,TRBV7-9,CASSSREKQYF,TGTGCCAGCAGCTCCCGGGAAAAGCAGTACTTC
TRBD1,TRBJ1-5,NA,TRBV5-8,CASSWGDRGSYSNQPQHF,TGTGCCAGCAGCTGGGGCGACAGGGGCTCCTATAGCAATCAGCCCCAGCATTTT
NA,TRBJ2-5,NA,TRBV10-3,CAISVEGLETQYF,TGTGCCATCAGTGTGGAGGGACTGGAGACCCAGTACTTC
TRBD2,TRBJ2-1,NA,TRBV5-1,CASTQRERNNEQFF,TGCGCCAGCACCCAGCGGGAGCGAAACAATGAGCAGTTCTTC
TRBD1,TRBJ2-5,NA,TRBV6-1,CASTHRGKETQYF,TGTGCCAGCACCCACAGGGGGAAAGAGACCCAGTACTTC
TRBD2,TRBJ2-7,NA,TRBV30,CAWSPGGSSYEQYF,TGTGCCTGGAGCCCCGGGGGGAGCTCCTACGAGCAGTACTTC
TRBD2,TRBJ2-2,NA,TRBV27,CASSLSASGRGVGELFF,TGTGCCAGCAGTTTATCGGCTAGCGGGAGGGGGGTCGGGGAGCTGTTTTTT
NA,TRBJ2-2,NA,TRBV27,CASRTNEGHRPNTGELFF,TGTGCCAGCAGAACCAACGAGGGACACCGGCCGAACACCGGGGAGCTGTTTTTT
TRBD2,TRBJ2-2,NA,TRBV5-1,CASSFGLAGVTGELFF,TGCGCCAGCAGCTTCGGACTAGCGGGAGTAACCGGGGAGCTGTTTTTT
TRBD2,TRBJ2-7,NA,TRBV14,CASSQYGTSGTSYEQYF,TGTGCCAGCAGCCAGTACGGGACTAGCGGGACCTCCTACGAGCAGTACTTC
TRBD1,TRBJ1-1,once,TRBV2,CASSGGQGWTEAFF,TGTGCCAGCAGTGGGGGACAGGGGTGGACTGAAGCTTTCTTT
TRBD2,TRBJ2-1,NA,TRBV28,CASRIIAGGPPTYNEQFF,TGTGCCAGCAGAATAATAGCGGGAGGACCTCCGACCTACAATGAGCAGTTCTTC
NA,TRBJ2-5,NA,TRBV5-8,CASSPLGPYF,TGTGCCAGCAGCCCGCTCGGGCCGTACTTC
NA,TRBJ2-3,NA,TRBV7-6,CASSLVGSTDTQYF,TGTGCCAGCAGCTTAGTGGGCTCCACAGATACGCAGTATTTT
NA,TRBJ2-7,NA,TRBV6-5,CASSRVAGGEQYF,TGTGCCAGCAGCCGCGTAGCAGGTGGCGAGCAGTACTTC
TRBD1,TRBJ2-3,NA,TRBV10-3,CAISDPDRVHSTDTQYF,TGTGCCATCAGTGACCCGGACAGGGTCCATAGCACAGATACGCAGTATTTT
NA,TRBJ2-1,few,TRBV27,CASSLLGRGARRGSYNEQFF,TGTGCCAGCAGTTTATTAGGCAGGGGAGCTCGACGTGGCTCCTACAATGAGCAGTTCTTC
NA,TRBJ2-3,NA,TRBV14,CASSHRGIYTDTQYF,TGTGCCAGCAGCCACCGAGGGATTTACACAGATACGCAGTATTTT
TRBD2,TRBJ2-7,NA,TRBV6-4,CASSPGTSAYYEQYF,TGTGCCAGCAGCCCCGGGACTAGCGCCTACTACGAGCAGTACTTC
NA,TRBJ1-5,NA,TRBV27,CASSFWTVERPQHF,TGTGCCAGCAGTTTTTGGACAGTCGAGCGGCCCCAGCATTTT
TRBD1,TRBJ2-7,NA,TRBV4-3,CASSQGRTGIHEQYF,TGCGCCAGCAGCCAAGGGCGGACAGGGATTCACGAGCAGTACTTC
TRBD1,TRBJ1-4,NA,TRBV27,CASRGGQGSCTNEKLFF,TGTGCCTCCCGGGGAGGACAGGGGAGTTGTACTAATGAAAAACTGTTTTTT
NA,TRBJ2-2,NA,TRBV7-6,CASNHSGNTGELFF,TGTGCCAGCAACCATAGCGGGAACACCGGGGAGCTGTTTTTT
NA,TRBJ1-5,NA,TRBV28,CASSFRRDINQPQHF,TGTGCCAGCAGTTTCCGCCGGGACATCAATCAGCCCCAGCATTTT
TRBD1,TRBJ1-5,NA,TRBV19,CASSGPAGGWQPQHF,TGTGCCAGTAGTGGACCCGCAGGGGGCTGGCAGCCCCAGCATTTT
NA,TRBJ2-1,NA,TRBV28,CASSPRTRLRLGRVEQFF,TGTGCCAGCAGTCCAAGGACTCGTCTAAGGTTGGGTAGGGTTGAGCAGTTCTTC
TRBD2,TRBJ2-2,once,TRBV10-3,CAISLAGGSATGELFF,TGTGCCATCAGTCTGGCGGGAGGGTCGGCCACCGGGGAGCTGTTTTTT
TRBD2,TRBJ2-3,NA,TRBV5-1,CASSLSGRPLTDTQYF,TGCGCCAGCAGCTTGAGCGGGAGGCCTCTCACAGATACGCAGTATTTT
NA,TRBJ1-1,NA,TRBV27,CASSWVSRGPAEAFF,TGTGCCAGCAGTTGGGTTTCAAGGGGTCCGGCTGAAGCTTTCTTT
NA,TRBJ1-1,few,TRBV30,CAWSVPGRYSTEAFF,TGTGCCTGGAGTGTACCCGGACGTTATTCCACTGAAGCTTTCTTT
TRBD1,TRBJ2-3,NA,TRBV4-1,CASSYRQGEVNTQYF,TGCGCCAGCAGCTACAGACAGGGGGAAGTGAATACGCAGTATTTT
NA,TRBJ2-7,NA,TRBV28,CASSLTPGTYEQYF,TGTGCCAGCAGTTTGACCCCCGGCACCTACGAGCAGTACTTC
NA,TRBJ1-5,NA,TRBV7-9,CASSPNGGVGDQPQHF,TGTGCCAGCAGCCCTAACGGGGGCGTTGGGGATCAGCCCCAGCATTTT
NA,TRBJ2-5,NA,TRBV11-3,CASSVGTRVRSQETQYF,TGTGCCAGCAGCGTCGGGACTCGAGTAAGATCCCAAGAGACCCAGTACTTC
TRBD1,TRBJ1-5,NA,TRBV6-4,CASGRTGADQPQHF,TGTGCCAGCGGGAGAACAGGGGCCGATCAGCCCCAGCATTTT
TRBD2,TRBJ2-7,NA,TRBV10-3,CAIRVGGSGNYEQYF,TGTGCCATCCGTGTGGGGGGGAGCGGGAACTACGAGCAGTACTTC
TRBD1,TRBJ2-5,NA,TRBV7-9,CASRDRYQETQYF,TGTGCCAGCAGGGACAGGTACCAAGAGACCCAGTACTTC
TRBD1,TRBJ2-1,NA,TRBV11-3,CASSLGQGYNEQFF,TGTGCCAGCAGCTTGGGACAGGGATACAATGAGCAGTTCTTC
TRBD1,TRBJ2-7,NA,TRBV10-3,CASNRGGTYEQYF,TGTGCCAGCAACAGGGGCGGCACCTACGAGCAGTACTTC
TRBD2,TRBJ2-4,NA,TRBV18,CASSPTSSGSSVDKNIQYF,TGTGCCAGCTCACCGACTTCTAGCGGGAGCTCGGTGGACAAAAACATTCAGTACTTC
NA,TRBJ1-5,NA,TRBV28,CASSHLKGSNQPQHF,TGTGCCAGCAGTCACCTCAAGGGGAGCAATCAGCCCCAGCATTTT
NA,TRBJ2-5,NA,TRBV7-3,CASSPKPGVETQYF,TGTGCCAGCAGCCCAAAGCCCGGTGTAGAGACCCAGTACTTC
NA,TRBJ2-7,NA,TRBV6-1,CASRIEGAYEQYF,TGTGCCAGCCGGATTGAGGGAGCCTACGAGCAGTACTTC
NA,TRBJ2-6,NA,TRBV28,CASSLLGAGANVLTF,TGTGCCAGCAGTTTACTGGGGGCTGGGGCCAACGTCCTGACTTTC
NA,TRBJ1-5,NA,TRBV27,CASSMDGGPPQHF,TGTGCCAGCAGTATGGACGGGGGGCCACCCCAGCATTTT
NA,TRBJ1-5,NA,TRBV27,CASSLRGPNQPQHF,TGTGCCAGCAGTCTCAGGGGTCCTAATCAGCCCCAGCATTTT
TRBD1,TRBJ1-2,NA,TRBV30,CAWSRLRDRTHRGYTF,TGTGCCTGGAGTCGACTCCGGGACAGAACTCATCGTGGCTACACCTTC
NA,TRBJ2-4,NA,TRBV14,CASSQDPKPLAKNIQYF,TGTGCCAGCAGCCAAGACCCAAAACCTCTAGCCAAAAACATTCAGTACTTC